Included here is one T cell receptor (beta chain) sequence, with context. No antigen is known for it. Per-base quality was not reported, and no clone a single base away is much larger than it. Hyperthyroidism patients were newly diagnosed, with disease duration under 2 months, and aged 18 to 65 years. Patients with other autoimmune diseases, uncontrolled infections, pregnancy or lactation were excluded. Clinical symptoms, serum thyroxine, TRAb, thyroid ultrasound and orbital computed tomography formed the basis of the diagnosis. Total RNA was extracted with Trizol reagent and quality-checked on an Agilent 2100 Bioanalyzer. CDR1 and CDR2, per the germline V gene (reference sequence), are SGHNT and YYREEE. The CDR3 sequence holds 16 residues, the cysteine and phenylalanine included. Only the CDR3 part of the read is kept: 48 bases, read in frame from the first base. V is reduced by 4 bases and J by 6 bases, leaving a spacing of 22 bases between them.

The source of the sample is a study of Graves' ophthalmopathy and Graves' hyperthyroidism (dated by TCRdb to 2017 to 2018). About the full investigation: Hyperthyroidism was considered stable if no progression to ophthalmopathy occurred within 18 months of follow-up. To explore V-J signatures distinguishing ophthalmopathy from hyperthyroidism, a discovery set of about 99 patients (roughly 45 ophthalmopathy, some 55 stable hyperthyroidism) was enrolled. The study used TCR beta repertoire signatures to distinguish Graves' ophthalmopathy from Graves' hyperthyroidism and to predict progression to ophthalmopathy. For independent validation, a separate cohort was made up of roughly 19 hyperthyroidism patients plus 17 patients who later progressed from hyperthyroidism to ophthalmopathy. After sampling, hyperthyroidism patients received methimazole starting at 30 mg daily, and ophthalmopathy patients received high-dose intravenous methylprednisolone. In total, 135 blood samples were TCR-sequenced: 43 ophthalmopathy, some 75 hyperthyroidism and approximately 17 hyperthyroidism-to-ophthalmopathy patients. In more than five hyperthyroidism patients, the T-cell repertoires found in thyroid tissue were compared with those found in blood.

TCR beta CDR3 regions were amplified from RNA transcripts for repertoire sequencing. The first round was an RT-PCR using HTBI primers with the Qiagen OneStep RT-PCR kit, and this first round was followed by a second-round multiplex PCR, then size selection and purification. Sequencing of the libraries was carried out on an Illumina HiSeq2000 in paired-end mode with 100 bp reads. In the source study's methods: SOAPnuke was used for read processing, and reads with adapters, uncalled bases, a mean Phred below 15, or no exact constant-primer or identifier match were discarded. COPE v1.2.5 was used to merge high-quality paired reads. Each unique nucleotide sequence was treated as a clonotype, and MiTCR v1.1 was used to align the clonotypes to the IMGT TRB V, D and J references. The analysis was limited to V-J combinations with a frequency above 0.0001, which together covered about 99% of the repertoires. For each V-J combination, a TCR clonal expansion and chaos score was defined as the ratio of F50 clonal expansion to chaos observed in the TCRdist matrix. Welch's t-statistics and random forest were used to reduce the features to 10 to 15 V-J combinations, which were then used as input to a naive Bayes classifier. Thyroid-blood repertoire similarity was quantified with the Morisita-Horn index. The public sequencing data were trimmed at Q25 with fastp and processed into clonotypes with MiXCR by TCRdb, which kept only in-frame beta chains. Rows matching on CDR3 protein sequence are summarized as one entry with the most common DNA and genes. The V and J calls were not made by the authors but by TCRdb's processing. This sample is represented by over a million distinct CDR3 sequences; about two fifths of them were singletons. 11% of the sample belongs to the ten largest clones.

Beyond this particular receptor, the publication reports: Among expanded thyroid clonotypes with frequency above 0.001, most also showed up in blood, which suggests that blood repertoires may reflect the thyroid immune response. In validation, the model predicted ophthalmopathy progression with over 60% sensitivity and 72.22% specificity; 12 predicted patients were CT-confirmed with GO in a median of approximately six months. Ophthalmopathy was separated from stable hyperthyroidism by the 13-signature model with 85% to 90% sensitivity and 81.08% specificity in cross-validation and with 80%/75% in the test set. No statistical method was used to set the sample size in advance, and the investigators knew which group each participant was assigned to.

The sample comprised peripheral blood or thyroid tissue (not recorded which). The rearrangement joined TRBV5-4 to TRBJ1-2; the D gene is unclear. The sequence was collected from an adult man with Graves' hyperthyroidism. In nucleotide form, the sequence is TGTGCCAGCAGCCCCGTCGGGTCAGCCGTACGCCATGGCTACACCTTC. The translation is CASSPVGSAVRHGYTF.